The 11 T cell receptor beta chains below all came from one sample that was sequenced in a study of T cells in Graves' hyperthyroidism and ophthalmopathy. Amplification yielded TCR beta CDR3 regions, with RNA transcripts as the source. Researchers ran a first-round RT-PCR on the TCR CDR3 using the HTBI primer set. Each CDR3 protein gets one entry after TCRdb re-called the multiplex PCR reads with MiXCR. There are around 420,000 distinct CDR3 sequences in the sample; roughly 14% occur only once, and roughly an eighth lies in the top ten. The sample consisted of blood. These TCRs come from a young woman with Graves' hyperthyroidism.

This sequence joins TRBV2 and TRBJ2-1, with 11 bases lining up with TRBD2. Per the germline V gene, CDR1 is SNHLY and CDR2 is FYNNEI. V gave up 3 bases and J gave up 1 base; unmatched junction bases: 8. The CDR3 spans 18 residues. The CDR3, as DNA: TGTGCCAGCAGTGATAATCTAGCGGGAGGACTGTCCTACAATGAGCAGTTCTTC. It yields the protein CASSDNLAGGLSYNEQFF. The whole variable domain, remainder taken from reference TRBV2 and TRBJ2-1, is EPEVTQTPSHQVTQMGQEVILRCVPISNHLYFYWYRQILGQKVEFLVSFYNNEISEKSEIFDDQFSVERPDGSNFTLKIRSTKLEDSAMYFCASSDNLAGGLSYNEQFFGPGTRLTVL.

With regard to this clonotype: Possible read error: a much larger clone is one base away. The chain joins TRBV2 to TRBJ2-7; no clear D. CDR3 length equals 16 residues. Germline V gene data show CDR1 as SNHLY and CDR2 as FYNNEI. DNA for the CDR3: TGTGCCAGCAGGTCTACCCAGATATTAAGTTCCTACAAGCAGTACTTC. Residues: CASRSTQILSSYKQYF.

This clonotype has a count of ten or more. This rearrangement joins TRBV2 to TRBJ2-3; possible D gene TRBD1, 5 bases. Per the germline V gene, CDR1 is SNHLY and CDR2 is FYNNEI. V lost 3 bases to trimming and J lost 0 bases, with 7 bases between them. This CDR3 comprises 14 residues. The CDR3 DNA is TGTGCCAGCAGTGACCCAGGGAGCACAGATACGCAGTATTTT. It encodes CASSDPGSTDTQYF.

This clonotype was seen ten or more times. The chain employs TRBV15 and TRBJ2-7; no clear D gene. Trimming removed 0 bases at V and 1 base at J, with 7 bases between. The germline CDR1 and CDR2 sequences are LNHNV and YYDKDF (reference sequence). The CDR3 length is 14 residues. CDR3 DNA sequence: TGTGCCACCAGCAGAGATATGGGTTCCTACGAGCAGTACTTC. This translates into CATSRDMGSYEQYF. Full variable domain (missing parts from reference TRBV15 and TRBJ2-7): DAMVIQNPRYQVTQFGKPVTLSCSQTLNHNVMYWYQQKSSQAPKLLFHYYDKDFNNEADTPDNFQSRRPNTSFCFLDIRSPGLGDTAMYLCATSRDMGSYEQYFGPGTRLTVT.

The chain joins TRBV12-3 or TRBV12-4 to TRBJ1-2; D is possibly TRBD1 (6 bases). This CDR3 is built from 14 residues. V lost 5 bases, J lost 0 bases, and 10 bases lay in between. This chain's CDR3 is CASSPGQANYGYTF. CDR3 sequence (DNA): TGTGCCAGCAGTCCGGGACAAGCTAACTATGGCTACACCTTC.

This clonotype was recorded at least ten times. The CDR3 loop is CATSPRGGHLNTEAFF. The CDR3 DNA reads as TGTGCCACCAGCCCCCGTGGGGGACACCTGAACACTGAAGCTTTCTTT. The chain joins TRBV15 to TRBJ1-1, with D possibly matching TRBD1 (6 bases). Germline CDR1 reads LNHNV; CDR2 reads YYDKDF (reference sequence). V lost 5 bases to trimming and J lost 0 bases, with 16 bases between them. This CDR3 is built from 16 residues. The complete variable domain, with remaining parts taken from reference TRBV15 and TRBJ1-1, reads DAMVIQNPRYQVTQFGKPVTLSCSQTLNHNVMYWYQQKSSQAPKLLFHYYDKDFNNEADTPDNFQSRRPNTSFCFLDIRSPGLGDTAMYLCATSPRGGHLNTEAFFGQGTRLTVV.

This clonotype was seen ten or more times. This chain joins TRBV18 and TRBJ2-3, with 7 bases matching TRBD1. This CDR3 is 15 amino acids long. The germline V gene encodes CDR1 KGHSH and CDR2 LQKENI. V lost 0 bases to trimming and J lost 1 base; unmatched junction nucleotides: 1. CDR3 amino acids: CASSPPGQRTDTQYF. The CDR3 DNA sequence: TGTGCCAGCTCACCACCGGGACAGCGCACAGATACGCAGTATTTT.

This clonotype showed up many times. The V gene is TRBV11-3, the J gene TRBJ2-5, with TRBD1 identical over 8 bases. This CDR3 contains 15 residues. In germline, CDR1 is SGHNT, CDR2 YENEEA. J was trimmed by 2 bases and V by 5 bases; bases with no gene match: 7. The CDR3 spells CASSTPGQEQETQYF. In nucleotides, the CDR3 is TGTGCCAGCAGCACACCGGGACAGGAGCAAGAGACCCAGTACTTC.

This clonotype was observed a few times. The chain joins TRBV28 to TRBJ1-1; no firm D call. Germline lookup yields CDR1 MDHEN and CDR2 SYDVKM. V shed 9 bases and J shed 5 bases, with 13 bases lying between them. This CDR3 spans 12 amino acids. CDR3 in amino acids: CASGPPRTEAFF. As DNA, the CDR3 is TGTGCCAGTGGTCCCCCGCGGACTGAAGCTTTCTTT.

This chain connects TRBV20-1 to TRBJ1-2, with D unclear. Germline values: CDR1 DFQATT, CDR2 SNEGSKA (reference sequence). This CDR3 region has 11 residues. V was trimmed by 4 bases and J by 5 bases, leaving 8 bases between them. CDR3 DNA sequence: TGCAGTGCTATCTACGGGTATGGCTACACCTTC. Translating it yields CSAIYGYGYTF.

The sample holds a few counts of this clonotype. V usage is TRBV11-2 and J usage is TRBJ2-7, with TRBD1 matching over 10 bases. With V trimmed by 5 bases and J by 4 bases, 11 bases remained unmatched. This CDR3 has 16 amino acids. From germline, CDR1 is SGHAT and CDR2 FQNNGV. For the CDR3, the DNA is TGTGCCAGCAGCCAACCCGGGACAGGGGAAATATACGAGCAGTACTTC. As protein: CASSQPGTGEIYEQYF.